This entry lists 26 T cell receptor beta chains sequenced from one sample in a study of blood T cell repertoires in COVID-19. TCRdb's table, derived via immunoSEQ multiplex PCR, lists solely in-frame clones and lacks some. The profile shows tens of thousands of clones, just under 80% of them singletons. Source material: peripheral blood. The receptor set was obtained from a man aged 65 to 79 with COVID-19, enrolled during active disease.

In DNA, the CDR3 is TGTGCCAGCAGCTTGGGGGGACAGGGGGCAAATCAGCCCCAGCATTTT. Translating it yields CASSLGGQGANQPQHF. This chain uses TRBV5-4 with TRBJ1-5; 12 bases agree with TRBD1. The germline V gene has CDR1 SGHNT and CDR2 YYREEE (reference sequence). The CDR3 has 16 residues. The V segment lost 0 bases and the J segment 4 bases; nucleotides outside the gene matches: 2.

This clone was found once. The chain combines TRBV11-2 with TRBJ2-7; 10 bases are a match to TRBD2. Germline V gene data show CDR1 as SGHAT and CDR2 as FQNNGV. This CDR3 has 16 amino acids. The ends lost 5 bases at V and 1 base at J; junction bases unmatched: 8. DNA for the CDR3: TGTGCCAGCAGCCCCCTTGGGACTAGCGTTTCCTACGAGCAGTACTTC. Protein sequence: CASSPLGTSVSYEQYF.

The CDR3 bases are TGTGCCAGCAGTGTCAGTAACTATGGCTACACCTTC. It yields the protein CASSVSNYGYTF. The chain links TRBV6-6 to TRBJ1-2; no clear D. The CDR3 covers 12 residues. V was cut by 5 bases and J by 1 base, with 5 bases left in between. CDR1 and CDR2 (germline): MNHNY, SVGAGI (reference sequence).

V gene TRBV12-5 combines with J gene TRBJ2-2; 10 positions agree with TRBD1. This CDR3 contains 15 residues. Losses at the gene ends were 4 bases for V and 7 bases for J; bases not matched to a gene: 6. Germline V gives CDR1 LGHNT, CDR2 FRNRAP. CDR3 DNA sequence: TGTGCTAGTGGTTCCCGGGACAGGGGTGACGGGGAGCTGTTTTTT. Translation: CASGSRDRGDGELFF.

The chain is built from TRBV28 and TRBJ1-2; 8 nucleotides agree with TRBD1. The CDR3 sequence is 13 residues long. Germline lookup yields CDR1 MDHEN and CDR2 SYDVKM. Trimming at V came to 8 bases and at J to 4 bases, leaving 6 bases not matched to a gene. The DNA for the CDR3 is TGTGCCAGCCAGGGGGCTGACGTCTATGGCTACACCTTC. Its translation: CASQGADVYGYTF.

This clone appeared a single time. The rearrangement joins TRBV9 to TRBJ2-1; 7 positions agree with TRBD2. V was pared by 0 bases and J by 4 bases, with 1 base of the junction left unmatched. The CDR3 is 14 residues long. Germline CDR1 is SGDLS and CDR2 is YYNGEE. CDR3 DNA: TGTGCCAGCAGCGTAGGGCGGGAGTACAATGAGCAGTTCTTC. Translating it yields CASSVGREYNEQFF.

This clone was seen a handful of times. This chain joins TRBV29-1 and TRBJ1-1; TRBD1 is a possible D gene (5 bases). The V gene's germline CDR1 is SQVTM and CDR2 ANQGSEA. Trimming took off 6 bases at V and 4 bases at J, with 18 bases between the two ends. The CDR3 is 14 residues long. The chain's CDR3 is CSVGGHLVSTEAFF. Written as DNA, the CDR3 is TGCAGCGTAGGCGGACATCTCGTCTCCACTGAAGCTTTCTTT.

The V and J genes are TRBV7-3 and TRBJ1-1; D is unresolved. The germline V and J ends were trimmed by 5 bases and 1 base, with 8 bases remaining between them. There are 13 residues in the CDR3. CDR1 SGHTA and CDR2 FQGTGA come from the germline V gene. CDR3 DNA: TGTGCCAGCAGCCCGTCCTCGAACACTGAAGCTTTCTTT. This translates into CASSPSSNTEAFF.

J is TRBJ1-3 and V is TRBV19, with no clear D. Per germline, CDR1 LNHDA and CDR2 SQIVND (reference sequence). V was shortened by 6 bases and J by 1 base, with 10 bases between the two germline ends. CDR3 length: 14 amino acids. The CDR3 DNA reads as TGTGCCAGTAGACTCGGAGCGTCTGGAAACACCATATATTTT. It yields the protein CASRLGASGNTIYF.

V and J are TRBV6-2 or TRBV6-3 and TRBJ2-5; weak D call: TRBD2 (5 bases). CDR1 is MNHEY, CDR2 SVGEGT, per germline. This CDR3 comprises 14 residues. V lost 5 bases to trimming and J lost 5 bases, with 15 bases between them. CDR3 DNA: TGTGCCAGCAGTCCCCACTCTAGCCGGGAGACCCAGTACTTC. Its protein product is CASSPHSSRETQYF.

V and J are TRBV10-3 and TRBJ1-6, with D maybe TRBD1 (6 bases). The germline V gene encodes CDR1 ENHRY and CDR2 SYGVKD. Trimming shortened V by 11 bases and J by 7 bases, and 15 bases separated the two germline ends. The CDR3 runs 13 residues. Written as DNA, the CDR3 is TGTGCCCACAAGGGGACACTAAATTCACCCCTCCACTTT. It translates to CAHKGTLNSPLHF.

This chain joins TRBV6-5 and TRBJ2-1; D gene unclear. The germline CDR1 and CDR2 sequences are MNHEY and SVGAGI. Between the trimmed V and J ends, which lost 3 bases and 2 bases, there was a span of 11 bases. The CDR3 has 15 residues. The chain's CDR3 is CASSYPGSTYNEQFF. The CDR3 DNA is TGTGCCAGCAGTTATCCCGGGTCAACCTACAATGAGCAGTTCTTC.

This clone showed up just once. The rearrangement joins TRBV30 to TRBJ2-5; perhaps TRBD2 as D (5 bases). This CDR3 has 11 amino acids. V lost 3 bases, J lost 11 bases, and 13 bases lay in between. From germline, CDR1 is GTSNPN and CDR2 SVGIG (reference sequence). In DNA, the CDR3 is TGTGCCTGGAGGATAGGCGGCGGGCAGTACTTC. Its protein is CAWRIGGGQYF.

This rearrangement joins TRBV15 to TRBJ2-6; 9 bases are a match to TRBD1. CDR3 size: 18 residues. The ends lost 1 base at V and 0 bases at J; junction bases unmatched: 4. Germline CDR1 reads LNHNV; CDR2 reads YYDKDF (reference sequence). DNA for the CDR3: TGTGCCACCAGCAGAGCTTCGACAGGGGGCTCTGGGGCCAACGTCCTGACTTTC. Translated, it gives CATSRASTGGSGANVLTF.

The CDR3 is CASSLGVRQGGDEQYF. DNA for the CDR3: TGCGCCAGCAGCCTGGGGGTCAGACAGGGTGGGGACGAGCAGTACTTC. The V call is TRBV4-1, the J call TRBJ2-7, with 7 bases fitting TRBD1. V shed 4 bases and J 5 bases; nucleotides not matched to a gene: 14. In germline, CDR1 is MGHRA, CDR2 YSYEKL. The CDR3 covers 16 residues.

CDR3 residues: CASSQYGGQANEKLFF. The CDR3 bases are TGTGCCAGCAGCCAATACGGCGGACAGGCGAATGAAAAACTGTTTTTT. V and J are TRBV3-1 (or the pseudogene TRBV3-2) and TRBJ1-4, with 7 bases aligning to TRBD1. The CDR3 is made up of 16 amino acids. Germline trimming cut 2 bases from V and 5 bases from J; bases unmatched to any gene: 8. The germline V gene encodes CDR1 LGHDT and CDR2 YNNKEL (reference sequence).

The rearrangement joins TRBV19 to TRBJ2-3; TRBD2 might be the D (5 bases). Germline CDR1 LNHDA, CDR2 SQIVND (reference sequence). Trimming stripped 3 bases from V and 5 bases from J, with 9 bases between. The CDR3 extends over 13 amino acids. The CDR3 DNA reads TGTGCCAGTAGTATCTACGGGATAGATACGCAGTATTTT. It is translated as CASSIYGIDTQYF.

The genes are TRBV3-1 (or the pseudogene TRBV3-2) and TRBJ2-1; 7 positions agree with TRBD1. The CDR3 runs to 15 residues. Germline V gene lookup returns CDR1 LGHDT and CDR2 YNNKEL (reference sequence). V was clipped by 2 bases and J by 6 bases; unmatched bases: 7. This CDR3 reads CASSQQGVSANEQFF. In DNA form, the CDR3 reads TGTGCCAGCAGCCAACAGGGGGTATCGGCCAATGAGCAGTTCTTC.

This clone appeared once. The gene calls are TRBV15 and TRBJ1-1, with 9 nucleotides matching TRBD1. J was trimmed by 5 bases and V by 2 bases; bases with no gene match: 6. The germline V gene encodes CDR1 LNHNV and CDR2 YYDKDF (reference sequence). The CDR3 is 15 amino acids. In DNA form, the CDR3 reads TGTGCCACCAGCAGACTACCGGGACAGGGAACTGAAGCTTTCTTT. This sequence encodes CATSRLPGQGTEAFF.

With regard to this clone: This CDR3 is also generated by other DNA sequences in the sample. This sequence joins TRBV18 and TRBJ1-5, with D unclear. Germline CDR1 reads KGHSH; CDR2 reads LQKENI. The length of the CDR3 is 14 residues. Trimming removed 3 bases at V and 2 bases at J, with 8 bases between. The CDR3 region has the DNA TGTGCCAGCTCACCCAGCGGTGGCAATCAGCCCCAGCATTTT. It codes for CASSPSGGNQPQHF. Looking up the rest from reference TRBV18 and TRBJ1-5 gives the full variable domain: NAGVMQNPRHLVRRRGQEARLRCSPMKGHSHVYWYRQLPEEGLKFMVYLQKENIIDESGMPKERFSAEFPKEGPSILRIQQVVRGDSAAYFCASSPSGGNQPQHFGDGTRLSIL.

Here the CDR3 reads CAWSKGTRGDTQYF. The CDR3 DNA reads as TGTGCCTGGAGTAAGGGGACTCGCGGGGATACGCAGTATTTT. This rearrangement joins TRBV30 to TRBJ2-3, with D possibly matching TRBD2 (6 bases). V was cut by 2 bases and J by 6 bases, with 15 bases left in between. Germline CDR1 reads GTSNPN; CDR2 reads SVGIG (reference sequence). This CDR3 comprises 14 residues.

The rearrangement joins TRBV18 to TRBJ1-1; D might be TRBD1 (5 bases). The CDR3 spans 16 residues. The germline V gene has CDR1 KGHSH and CDR2 LQKENI. Trimming removed 4 bases from V and 0 bases from J, with 15 bases in between. The CDR3 region is CASSRGRTRMNTEAFF. CDR3 nucleotides: TGTGCCAGCTCACGGGGGAGGACTCGAATGAACACTGAAGCTTTCTTT. Full variable domain (missing parts from reference TRBV18 and TRBJ1-1): NAGVMQNPRHLVRRRGQEARLRCSPMKGHSHVYWYRQLPEEGLKFMVYLQKENIIDESGMPKERFSAEFPKEGPSILRIQQVVRGDSAAYFCASSRGRTRMNTEAFFGQGTRLTVV.

In its sample, this clone was seen once. The V call is TRBV19, the J call TRBJ2-1; TRBD2 matches at 11 bases. Germline-derived CDR1 and CDR2 are LNHDA and SQIVND (reference sequence). With V trimmed by 6 bases and J by 4 bases, 8 bases remained unmatched. The CDR3 extends over 16 amino acids. The CDR3 DNA is TGTGCCAGTAGCCCCGATAGCGGGAGGGGTTACAATGAGCAGTTCTTC. This translates into CASSPDSGRGYNEQFF.

The chain's CDR3 is CASSLQGYNTEAFF. Here the CDR3 DNA reads TGTGCCAGCAGCTTACAGGGATATAACACTGAAGCTTTCTTT. The V call is TRBV7-9, the J call TRBJ1-1; D is perhaps TRBD1 (5 bases). Trimming cost V 2 bases and J 2 bases, with 9 bases left between them. In germline, CDR1 is SEHNR, CDR2 FQNEAQ (reference sequence). CDR3 length equals 14 residues.

The chain has TRBV28 and TRBJ1-1, with TRBD1 matching 8 bases. CDR3 length: 14 residues. In germline, CDR1 is MDHEN, CDR2 SYDVKM. J gave up 6 bases and V 2 bases, and 5 bases lay outside the gene matches. The CDR3 coding sequence is TGTGCCAGCAGTTTACCACAGGGGGGCGCTGAAGCTTTCTTT. Its translation: CASSLPQGGAEAFF.

This clone appeared a few times. The CDR3 is CASSQASGQGTYEQYF. As DNA, the CDR3 is TGTGCCAGCAGCCAAGCCTCGGGACAGGGAACTTACGAGCAGTACTTC. J is TRBJ2-7 and V is TRBV4-2; 9 bases agree with TRBD1. This CDR3 has 16 residues. Germline V CDR1 and CDR2: LGHNA, YNFKEQ. V dropped 1 base and J dropped 4; count of bases not matched to a gene: 8.